Shown below are 7 T cell receptor beta chains from a single sample sequenced in a study of blood T cells in healthy people across ages (dated by TCRdb to the mid-2010s). Library creation used 5' RACE. Sequenced using an Illumina HiSeq 2500. A second roughly 6 to 11 cycle PCR used a sample-barcoded 5' primer and a J-beta primer mix. The raw public data were reprocessed by TCRdb itself: fastp quality trimming at Q25, MiXCR clonotype calling, in-frame beta chains only. Each entry merges the rows of one CDR3 protein and shows their most common DNA and genes. For this sample there are roughly 800,000 distinct CDR3 sequences; 58% appear just once. The ten largest clones take up roughly 20% of the sample. The material sequenced was blood. All receptors derive from a man aged 30 to 45 in good health.

In its sample, this clonotype was seen a few times. V is TRBV4-2 and J is TRBJ2-3; 7 bases are shared with TRBD1. The V gene end was trimmed by 0 bases and the J gene end by 6 bases; junction bases not matched to a gene: 9. The length of the CDR3 is 16 residues. The germline CDR1 and CDR2 sequences are LGHNA and YNFKEQ. The CDR3 coding sequence is TGTGCCAGCAGCCAAGAAGAGGGACAGAGCCAGGATACGCAGTATTTT. Its protein is CASSQEEGQSQDTQYF.

The rearrangement joins TRBV29-1 to TRBJ2-7; D may be TRBD2 (6 bases). The CDR3 contains 12 residues. CDR1 and CDR2 (germline): SQVTM, ANQGSEA. V shed 5 bases and J shed 2 bases, with 10 bases lying between them. The CDR3 DNA sequence: TGCAGCGTTCGGACGGGAGCCTACGAGCAGTACTTC. It yields the protein CSVRTGAYEQYF.

The chain uses TRBV6-6 and TRBJ1-5, with D perhaps matching TRBD1 (5 bases). Germline values: CDR1 MNHNY, CDR2 SVGAGI (reference sequence). The V and J ends lost 0 bases and 1 base respectively, with 10 bases between them. This CDR3 has 16 amino acids. This CDR3 is CASSYSAGSSNQPQHF. CDR3 nucleotide sequence: TGTGCCAGCAGTTACTCGGCAGGGTCGAGCAATCAGCCCCAGCATTTT.

This CDR3 is CASSEFQGLQRGYTF. Here the CDR3 DNA reads TGTGCCAGCAGTGAATTCCAGGGCCTCCAGCGGGGCTACACCTTC. The chain has TRBV25-1 and TRBJ1-2; tentative D call: TRBD1 (5 bases). The CDR3 is 15 residues long. The V gene's germline CDR1 is MGHDK and CDR2 SYGVNS. Trimming pared 1 base from V and 8 bases from J, leaving 17 bases between.

The chain links TRBV20-1 to TRBJ2-1; TRBD2 agrees at 10 bases. The CDR3 length is 16 residues. Trimming cost V 0 bases and J 7 bases; bases outside gene matches: 9. Germline lookup yields CDR1 DFQATT and CDR2 SNEGSKA (reference sequence). The CDR3 reads CSARDKKREGTNEQFF. The CDR3 DNA reads TGCAGTGCTAGAGATAAGAAGCGGGAGGGCACAAATGAGCAGTTCTTC.

The table lists this clonotype with a few counts. The chain recombines TRBV20-1 with TRBJ2-7, with 7 nucleotides matching TRBD2. The CDR3 sequence is 15 residues long. Per germline, CDR1 DFQATT and CDR2 SNEGSKA (reference sequence). V was pared by 6 bases and J by 5 bases, with 16 bases of the junction left unmatched. The CDR3 protein is CSANGGGVQSHEQYF. CDR3 DNA sequence: TGCAGTGCAAACGGGGGAGGGGTACAATCCCACGAGCAGTACTTC.

The chain joins TRBV20-1 to TRBJ1-1; D is unclear. The V end was cut by 6 bases, the J end by 4 bases, with 18 bases between. Germline-derived CDR1 and CDR2 are DFQATT and SNEGSKA (reference sequence). The CDR3 has 14 amino acids. The CDR3 here is CSAGWVGIPTEAFF. CDR3 DNA: TGCAGTGCAGGGTGGGTGGGTATCCCCACTGAAGCTTTCTTT.